This entry lists 5 T cell receptor beta chains sequenced from one sample in a study of blood T cells in healthy people across ages. Primers used in a second PCR of roughly 6 to 11 cycles were a sample-barcoded 5' primer and a J-beta primer mix. Each CDR3 protein is one row after TCRdb ran MiXCR on the 5' RACE reads. The data contain hundreds of thousands of distinct CDR3 sequences, 25% of them singletons. These data were likewise used in another study, on T cells of mothers and their children.

Input material: blood. Receptors originate from a boy under 18 in good health.

In this sample, this clonotype turned up once. One end of the junction does not line up with germline, which may come from a read error. The chain uses TRBV13 and TRBJ2-5; 8 positions match TRBD2. The CDR3 consists of 16 residues. Germline loops: CDR1 PRHDT, CDR2 FYEKMQ (reference sequence). The CDR3 DNA is TGTGCCAACAGCTTAGGCCGGGTAGCGGGAATCGAGACCCAGTACTTC. Its protein product is CANSLGRVAGIETQYF. The full variable domain, its missing parts supplied by reference TRBV13 and TRBJ2-5, is AAGVIQSPRHLIKEKRETATLKCYPIPRHDTVYWYQQGPGQDPQFLISFYEKMQSDKGSIPDRFSAQQFSDYHSELNMSSLELGDSALYFCANSLGRVAGIETQYFGPGTRLLVL.

The chain carries TRBV11-3 and TRBJ2-5; D gene unclear. The V gene's germline CDR1 is SGHNT and CDR2 YENEEA. The CDR3 is made up of 16 amino acids. The V gene lost 4 bases and the J gene lost 5 bases, with 20 bases spanning the gap. CDR3 residues: CASSWGSNQAGETQYF. CDR3 nucleotides: TGTGCCAGCAGCTGGGGATCTAACCAGGCTGGCGAGACCCAGTACTTC.

This clonotype has a handful of counts. The chain uses TRBV4-1 and TRBJ2-5; D gene ambiguous. The J call is uncertain, as TRBJ2-1 better fits the DNA end. From germline, CDR1 is MGHRA and CDR2 YSYEKL. This CDR3 region has 13 residues. CDR3 sequence (DNA): TGCGCCAGCAGCCAAGATAATAGAGATGAGCAGTTCTTC. Its protein is CASSQDNRDEQFF.

This clonotype came up a few times. The V and J genes are TRBV5-1 and TRBJ1-1, with a weak D call TRBD1 (5 bases). The V gene's germline CDR1 is SGHRS and CDR2 YFSETQ. V was clipped by 4 bases and J by 2 bases, with 12 bases between them. The CDR3 consists of 14 residues. The CDR3 DNA reads as TGCGCCAGCAGCGCGACGGACACTAACACTGAAGCTTTCTTT. Residues: CASSATDTNTEAFF.

This clonotype was found a few times. The gene calls are TRBV11-3 and TRBJ2-5; possibly TRBD1 for D (6 bases). The J call is uncertain, as TRBJ2-1 better fits the DNA end. CDR1 is SGHNT, CDR2 YENEEA, per germline. The CDR3 loop spans 14 amino acids. CDR3 residues: CASSTGQLYNEQFF. Written as DNA, the CDR3 is TGTGCCAGCAGCACAGGGCAACTTTACAATGAGCAGTTCTTC.